The clone carrying this T cell receptor (beta chain) has a count of ten or more. Its target is not known. This specimen belongs to a study of T cells in Graves' hyperthyroidism and ophthalmopathy. Turning to the study itself: Prior to any treatment, at the point of initial diagnosis, peripheral blood was collected. Whole-study results and caveats: Blood also carried most thyroid clonotypes expanded above 0.001.

Amplification of TCR beta CDR3 regions used RNA as the template. Using the HTBI primer set, a first-round RT-PCR was run on the TCR CDR3. TCRdb independently ran MiXCR on the multiplex PCR reads; one entry per CDR3 protein. The table lists approximately 640,000 distinct CDR3 sequences, about a sixth of them singletons, with about 3.8% in the top ten. Graves' hyperthyroidism was deemed stable absent ophthalmopathy progression within 18 months. Diagnosis of hyperthyroidism was new in patients aged 18 to 65, and its duration was under 2 months. Trimming took off 4 bases at V and 1 base at J, with 16 bases between the two ends. Germline values: CDR1 SGHAT, CDR2 FQNNGV. This CDR3 contains 16 residues.

The sample taken for sequencing was blood. J is TRBJ1-1 and V is TRBV11-2; no firm D call. The clonotype originates from a woman aged 25 to 39 with Graves' hyperthyroidism. The chain's CDR3 is CASSSRGYRRNTEAFF. CDR3 DNA sequence: TGTGCCAGCAGCTCAAGAGGTTATAGACGGAACACTGAAGCTTTCTTT.